These T cell receptor beta chains were read from a single sample in a study of kidney transplant recipient with SARS-CoV-2 infection. Via MiXCR, TCRdb re-called the reads, giving one row per CDR3 protein. The profile shows fewer than 250,000 distinct CDR3 sequences, under 30% of them singletons. This specimen consisted of a blood sample, obtained at baseline and between days 110 and 120 from a kidney transplant recipient. Source of these receptors: a male patient aged 30 to 40 who had COVID-19 and was a kidney transplant recipient. A share of the T cells may be of graft donor origin. CDR3s include the opening cysteine and the closing phenylalanine or tryptophan. D genes are given only for firm matches. Only some rows state a clone size, as once, few, many or a class for expanded clones.

>TRBV11-1|TRBJ1-2|.|.
TGTGCCAGCAGCACTTTAAATAAGGCTGGAAAGACCTATGGCTACGCCTTC
CASSTLNKAGKTYGYAF
>TRBV10-1|TRBJ1-2|.|many
TGCGCCAGCAGTTGTGCGACAAGATCGCGAAAGACCTATGGCTACACCTTC
CASSCATRSRKTYGYTF
>TRBV12-3/TRBV12-4|TRBJ2-7|.|many
TGTGCCAGCAGTCCCACGAACCACGAGCAGTACTTC
CASSPTNHEQYF
>TRBV20-1|TRBJ1-5|.|many
TGCAGTGCTAGCTACCGAAGCAATCAGCCCCAGCATTTT
CSASYRSNQPQHF
>TRBV20-1|TRBJ1-2|.|few
TGCAGTGCTGAGGCCAGGCTGTTTCGAAAGACCTATGGCTACACCTTC
CSAEARLFRKTYGYTF
>TRBV19|TRBJ2-5|TRBD1|many
TGTGCCAGTAGTATATCGACAGGGGGTCTGGGGGAGCAGTACTTC
CASSISTGGLGEQYF
>TRBV8-2|TRBJ2-6|.|many
TGTGGCATCGAGTGCAGGATAACACAAAGTCGGGCCAACGTCCTGACTTTC
CGIECRITQSRANVLTF
>TRBV27|TRBJ2-1|.|many
TGTGCCAGCAGTCCCACCAGGGGCCTCCTCAATGAGCAGTTCTTC
CASSPTRGLLNEQFF
>TRBV25-1|TRBJ1-2|.|many
TGTGCCAGCAGTGAATGGGGGCAGGTCGGGAGCTACACCTTC
CASSEWGQVGSYTF
>TRBV29-1|TRBJ2-5|.|few
TGCAGCGTGGAGGGGGCGGGGCGCGGGGAGACCCAGTACTTC
CSVEGAGRGETQYF
>TRBV19|TRBJ2-2|.|few
TGTGCCAGTAGGCCGGGACAAGCTTTGAACACCGGGGAGCTGTTTTTT
CASRPGQALNTGELFF
>TRBV7-2|TRBJ1-2|.|many
TGTGCCAGCAGCGGCATACTCAGAGACGGAAAGACCTATGGCTACACCTTC
CASSGILRDGKTYGYTF
>TRBV19|TRBJ2-5|TRBD1|.
TGTGCCAGTAGTCTCACTCCATCGGGACAGGGGAGAGAGACCCAGTACTTC
CASSLTPSGQGRETQYF
>TRBV5-1|TRBJ1-4|.|many
TGCGCCAGCAGCCTCGTAACTAATGAAAAACTGTTTTTT
CASSLVTNEKLFF
>TRBV6-1|TRBJ1-2|.|few
TGTGCCAGCAGTATACATCTAGGTGGGAGAAAGACCTATGGCTACACCTTC
CASSIHLGGRKTYGYTF
>TRBV24-1|TRBJ2-2|.|many
TGTGCCACCAGTGACTACAGGGCCGGGGAGCTGTTTTTT
CATSDYRAGELFF
>TRBV11-2|TRBJ1-2|.|many
TGTGCCAGCAGCTTAGATGAGGGTGTAGGTGGCTACACCTTC
CASSLDEGVGGYTF
>TRBV10-2|TRBJ1-2|.|.
TGCGCCAGCAGTCGATGGTGCACTTCTAGAAAGACCTATGGCTACACCTTC
CASSRWCTSRKTYGYTF
>TRBV11-3|TRBJ2-3|TRBD2|.
TGTGCCAGCAGCCCCTTAGCGGGAGGAAATACGCAGTATTTT
CASSPLAGGNTQYF
>TRBV5-6|TRBJ1-2|TRBD1|many
TGTGCCAGCACCCCGCTGACAGGGGCCTATGGCTACACCTTC
CASTPLTGAYGYTF
>TRBV9|TRBJ2-1|TRBD1|few
TGTGCCAGCAGCGTAGGGGGACAGGGCAATTACGGCGGCAATGAGCAGTTCTTC
CASSVGGQGNYGGNEQFF
>TRBV30|TRBJ1-2|.|.
TGTGCCTGGAATCAGGTGCGTTATAGAAAGACCTATGGCTACACCTTC
CAWNQVRYRKTYGYTF
>TRBV6-4|TRBJ2-5|TRBD2|.
TGTGCCGGCAGTGAGATTCCTGGTTCGGGGGGAATCGAGACCCAGTACTTC
CAGSEIPGSGGIETQYF
>TRBV25-1|TRBJ2-5|.|many
TGTGCCAGCAGTGAATATACGGGGCCTCAAGAGACCCAGTACTTC
CASSEYTGPQETQYF
>TRBV7-6|TRBJ2-1|TRBD1|many
TGTGCCAGCAGCTTAGCCGACAGGGTTACGAATGAGCAGTTCTTC
CASSLADRVTNEQFF
>TRBV7-9|TRBJ2-6|TRBD1|many
TGTGCCAGCAGCCCAGCCCCCGGGACAGGGGGAACCTCTGGGGCCAACGTCCTGACTTTC
CASSPAPGTGGTSGANVLTF
>TRBV3-1|TRBJ1-3|.|many
TGTGCCAGCAGCCAAGATAATGCGGTCGATGGTGACACCATATATTTT
CASSQDNAVDGDTIYF
>TRBV11-2|TRBJ1-2|.|many
TGTGCCAGCAGCCATTCATCAACAAGCAGAAAGACCTATGGCTACACCTTC
CASSHSSTSRKTYGYTF
>TRBV7-6|TRBJ2-5|.|.
TGTGCCAGCAGCGCAGGTGGTTTTGGGGCGGAGACCCAGTACTTC
CASSAGGFGAETQYF
>TRBV20-1|TRBJ2-3|.|many
TGCAGTGCCCTAATTCCCTCTAATACGCAGTATTTT
CSALIPSNTQYF
>TRBV28|TRBJ1-1|.|many
TGTGCCACCGATGCCGGGACCTCTAACACTGAAGCTTTCTTT
CATDAGTSNTEAFF
>TRBV10-1|TRBJ2-1|TRBD1|.
TGCGCCAGCATCGACAGGGGGCGAGACAATGAGCAGTTCTTC
CASIDRGRDNEQFF
>TRBV7-2|TRBJ1-2|.|many
TGTGCCAGCAGCTTTATAAACAGAGACGGAAAGACCTATGGCTACACCTTC
CASSFINRDGKTYGYTF
>TRBV20-1|TRBJ2-1|.|.
TGCAGTGCCACCAGCAATGAGCAGTTCTTC
CSATSNEQFF
>TRBV19|TRBJ2-7|TRBD1|.
TGTGCCAGTAGTTCCGGACAGGGGGCTTACGAGCAGTACTTC
CASSSGQGAYEQYF
>TRBV24-1|TRBJ1-2|.|many
TGTGCCACCAGTGACAGGTATAGTACCAGAAAGACCTATGGCTACACCTTC
CATSDRYSTRKTYGYTF
>TRBV28|TRBJ1-6|.|many
TGTGCCAGCAGTTTATCAAGGGGGTTCGGCTCCTATAATTCACCCCTCCACTTT
CASSLSRGFGSYNSPLHF
>TRBV13|TRBJ2-2|.|many
TGTGCCAGCAGCTTAGGAATAGCGTATACCGGGGAGCTGTTTTTT
CASSLGIAYTGELFF
>TRBV12-3/TRBV12-4|TRBJ2-7|.|.
TGTGCCAGCAGTTCTACCTGCGAGCAGTACTTC
CASSSTCEQYF
>TRBV7-1|TRBJ1-2|.|many
TGTGCCAGCAGCAAGCCCCATCACGAGGGAAAGACCTATGGCTACACCTTC
CASSKPHHEGKTYGYTF
>TRBV6-2/TRBV6-3|TRBJ2-1|TRBD2|many
TGTGCCAGCAGTTTCAATGCTGGGGTAGCGGGAGAGTTTGGAGGCTCCTACAATGAGCAGTTCTTC
CASSFNAGVAGEFGGSYNEQFF
>TRBV21-1|TRBJ2-1|.|.
TGTGCCAGCAGCAAAGAGCCGGGACAGGGGGCATGGAATGAGCAGTTCTTC
CASSKEPGQGAWNEQFF
>TRBV12-3/TRBV12-4|TRBJ2-4|TRBD2|.
TGTGCCAGCAGTGGGAGCGGGAGAACTACCAAAAACATTCAGTACTTC
CASSGSGRTTKNIQYF
>TRBV19|TRBJ2-5|TRBD1|few
TGTGCCAGTAGCCGGGGACAGGTTGCTGAGACCCAGTACTTC
CASSRGQVAETQYF
>TRBV11-1|TRBJ1-6|.|many
TGTGCCAGCAGCCGTGGGCGAAATAATTCACCCCTCCACTTT
CASSRGRNNSPLHF
>TRBV29-1|TRBJ1-1|.|many
TGCAGCGTTAGGTCCGGCACTGAAGCTTTCTTT
CSVRSGTEAFF
>TRBV12-2|TRBJ1-2|.|many
TGTGCAAGTCGCGCGAATCCGACTCCACGAAAGACCTATGGCTACACCTTC
CASRANPTPRKTYGYTF
>TRBV20-1|TRBJ2-7|.|many
TGCAGTGCTAGAGGGATAGCGGTTATCGAGCAGTACTTC
CSARGIAVIEQYF
>TRBV4-1|TRBJ2-7|.|few
TGCGCCAGCAGCCCAGCGCCAACTGGACAGACCTACGAGCAGTACTTC
CASSPAPTGQTYEQYF
>TRBV2|TRBJ2-1|.|.
TGTGCCAGCAACATCGGGGGGCAGGGGAATGAGCAGTTCTTC
CASNIGGQGNEQFF
>TRBV20-1|TRBJ2-2|TRBD1|few
TGCAGTGCCCGGACAGGGGACACCGGGGAGCTGTTTTTT
CSARTGDTGELFF
>TRBV12-3/TRBV12-4|TRBJ1-2|.|many
TGTGCCAGCAGTCAATACTTCAGCTTCCGAAAGACCTATGGCTACACCTTC
CASSQYFSFRKTYGYTF